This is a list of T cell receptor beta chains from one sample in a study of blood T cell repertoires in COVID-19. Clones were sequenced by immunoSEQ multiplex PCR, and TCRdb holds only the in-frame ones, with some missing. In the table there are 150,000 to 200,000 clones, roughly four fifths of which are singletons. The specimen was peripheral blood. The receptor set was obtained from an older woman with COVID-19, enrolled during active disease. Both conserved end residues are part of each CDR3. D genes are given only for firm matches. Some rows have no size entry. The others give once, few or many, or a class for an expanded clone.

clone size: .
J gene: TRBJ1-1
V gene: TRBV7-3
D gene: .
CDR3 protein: CASWAGAKGEAFF
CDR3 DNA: TGTGCCAGCTGGGCGGGGGCCAAGGGGGAAGCTTTCTTT

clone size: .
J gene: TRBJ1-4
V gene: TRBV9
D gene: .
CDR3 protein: CASSLRGQPSTNEKLFF
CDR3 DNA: TGTGCCAGCAGCCTTCGTGGGCAGCCCTCAACTAATGAAAAACTGTTTTTT

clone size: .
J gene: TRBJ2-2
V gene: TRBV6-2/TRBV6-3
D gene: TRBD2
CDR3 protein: CASSQTSGRRVGELFF
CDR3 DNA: TGTGCCAGCAGCCAGACTAGCGGGAGGCGTGTCGGGGAGCTGTTTTTT

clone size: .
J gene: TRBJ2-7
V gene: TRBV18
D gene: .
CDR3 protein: CASSRSTGFYEQYF
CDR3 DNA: TGTGCCAGCTCACGTTCCACAGGATTCTACGAGCAGTACTTC

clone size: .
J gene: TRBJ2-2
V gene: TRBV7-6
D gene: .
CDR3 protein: CASSTLAGDTGELFF
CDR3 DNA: TGTGCCAGCAGCACCCTCGCAGGGGACACCGGGGAGCTGTTTTTT

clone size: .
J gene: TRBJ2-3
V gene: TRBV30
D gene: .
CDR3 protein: CAWSVGSQATDTQYF
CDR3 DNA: TGTGCCTGGAGTGTTGGGTCCCAGGCCACAGATACGCAGTATTTT

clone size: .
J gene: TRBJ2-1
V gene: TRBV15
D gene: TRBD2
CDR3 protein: CATSRDFGTSASGEQFF
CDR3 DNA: TGTGCCACCAGCAGAGATTTCGGGACTAGCGCTTCCGGTGAGCAGTTCTTC

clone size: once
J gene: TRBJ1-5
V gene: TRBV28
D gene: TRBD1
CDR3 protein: CASSLKGQGTGQPQHF
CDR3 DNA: TGTGCCAGCAGTTTAAAGGGACAGGGGACAGGACAGCCCCAGCATTTT

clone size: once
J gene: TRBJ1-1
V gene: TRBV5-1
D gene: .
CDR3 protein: CASSDRPVDSNTEAFF
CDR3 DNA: TGCGCCAGCAGCGATAGGCCGGTAGACTCGAACACTGAAGCTTTCTTT

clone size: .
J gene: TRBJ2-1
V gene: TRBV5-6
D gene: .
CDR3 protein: CASNRGTLYNEQFF
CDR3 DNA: TGTGCCAGCAACCGGGGGACCCTCTACAATGAGCAGTTCTTC

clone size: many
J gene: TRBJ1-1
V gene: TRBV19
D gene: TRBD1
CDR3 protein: CASSISTGGNTEAFF
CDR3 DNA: TGTGCCAGTAGTATATCGACAGGGGGAAACACTGAAGCTTTCTTT

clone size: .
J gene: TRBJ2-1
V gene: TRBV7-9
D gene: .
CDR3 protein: CASSYGGPSYNEQFF
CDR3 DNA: TGTGCCAGCAGCTACGGCGGGCCCTCCTACAATGAGCAGTTCTTC

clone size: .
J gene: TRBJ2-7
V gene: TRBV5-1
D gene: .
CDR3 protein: CASSEDSLYEQYF
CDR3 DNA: TGCGCCAGCAGCGAGGACTCCCTCTACGAGCAGTACTTC

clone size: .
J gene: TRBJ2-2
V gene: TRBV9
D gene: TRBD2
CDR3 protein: CASSPGLATNTGELFF
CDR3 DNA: TGTGCCAGCAGCCCCGGACTAGCCACGAACACCGGGGAGCTGTTTTTT

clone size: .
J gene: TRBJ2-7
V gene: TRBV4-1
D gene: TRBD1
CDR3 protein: CASSPEKTGQVYEQYF
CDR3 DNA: TGCGCCAGCAGCCCAGAGAAAACGGGACAGGTCTACGAGCAGTACTTC

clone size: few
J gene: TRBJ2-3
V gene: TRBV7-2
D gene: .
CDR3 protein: CASSFPQATDTQYF
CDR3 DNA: TGTGCCAGCAGCTTCCCACAGGCCACAGATACGCAGTATTTT

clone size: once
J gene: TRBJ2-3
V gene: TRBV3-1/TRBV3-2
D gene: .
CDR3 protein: CASSLEEFTDTQYF
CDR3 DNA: TGTGCCAGCAGCCTTGAGGAATTCACAGATACGCAGTATTTT

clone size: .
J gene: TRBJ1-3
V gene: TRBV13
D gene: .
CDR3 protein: CASSLSGFGNTIYF
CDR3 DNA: TGTGCCAGCAGCTTATCAGGGTTTGGAAACACCATATATTTT

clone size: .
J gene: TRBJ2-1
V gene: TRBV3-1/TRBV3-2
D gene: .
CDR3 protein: CASSQLSFGEQFF
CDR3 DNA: TGTGCCAGCAGCCAGCTAAGTTTCGGTGAGCAGTTCTTC

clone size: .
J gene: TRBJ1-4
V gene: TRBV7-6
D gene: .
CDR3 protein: CASSLSNTGKTNEKLFF
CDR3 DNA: TGTGCCAGCAGCTTAAGTAACACAGGGAAAACTAATGAAAAACTGTTTTTT

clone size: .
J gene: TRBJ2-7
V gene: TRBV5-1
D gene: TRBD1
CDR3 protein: CASSPGGQGETKYF
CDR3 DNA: TGCGCCAGCAGCCCGGGCGGACAGGGGGAGACCAAGTACTTC

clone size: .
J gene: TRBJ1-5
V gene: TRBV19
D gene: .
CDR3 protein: CASSPRQISNQPQHF
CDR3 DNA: TGTGCCAGTAGTCCACGACAGATTAGCAATCAGCCCCAGCATTTT

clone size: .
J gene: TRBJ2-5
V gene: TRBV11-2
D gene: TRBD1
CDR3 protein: CASSLDPGQGMGETQYF
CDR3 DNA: TGTGCCAGCAGCTTAGACCCGGGACAGGGGATGGGAGAGACCCAGTACTTC

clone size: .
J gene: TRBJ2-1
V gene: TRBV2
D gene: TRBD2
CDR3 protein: CASSENAGGPSYNEQFF
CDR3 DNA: TGTGCCAGCAGTGAAAATGCGGGAGGGCCCTCCTACAATGAGCAGTTCTTC

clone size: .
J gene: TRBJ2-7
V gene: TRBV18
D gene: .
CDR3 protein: CASSPLAAGVDEQYF
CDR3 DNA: TGTGCCAGCTCACCCCTCGCCGCGGGCGTAGACGAGCAGTACTTC

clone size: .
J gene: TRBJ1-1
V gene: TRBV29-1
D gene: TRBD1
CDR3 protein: CSVPGQSNTEAFF
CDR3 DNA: TGCAGCGTTCCGGGACAGTCGAACACTGAAGCTTTCTTT

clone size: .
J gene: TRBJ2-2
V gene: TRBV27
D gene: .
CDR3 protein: CASSLAGQGTGELFF
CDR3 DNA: TGTGCCAGCAGTTTAGCCGGGCAGGGCACCGGGGAGCTGTTTTTT

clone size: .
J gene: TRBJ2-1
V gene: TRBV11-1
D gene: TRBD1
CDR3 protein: CASSYRGLYNEQFF
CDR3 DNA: TGTGCCAGCAGCTACAGGGGGCTCTACAATGAGCAGTTCTTC